This T cell receptor beta chain comes out of a study of CD8+CD57+ T cells in acquired aplastic anemia. About the study: DNA recovered from sorted CD4+ and CD8+ cells had a mean of around 3.2 ug.

TCR beta VDJ and CDR3 were profiled, and genomic DNA was the template. TCRdb re-derived calls from the reads in MiXCR, one entry per CDR3 protein. The sample contains approximately 170,000 distinct CDR3 sequences, approximately 51% of which appear only once. CD8+CD57+ cell expansion, shown by flow cytometry, had occurred in the patients selected for sequencing. Germline V CDR1 and CDR2: LNHNV, YYDKDF (reference sequence). With 0 bases removed from V and 5 bases from J, the gap between germline ends came to 13 bases. The CDR3 sequence is 15 residues long. The chain combines TRBV15 with TRBJ1-2, with D unresolved. The sample consisted of sorted CD4+, CD8+, or CD8+CD57+ T cells (not recorded which) from PBMCs. The receptor's source is a human donor with aplastic anemia. CDR3 sequence: CATSRDLARSYGYTF. In nucleotides, the CDR3 is TGTGCCACCAGCAGAGATTTAGCCAGATCTTATGGCTACACCTTC.